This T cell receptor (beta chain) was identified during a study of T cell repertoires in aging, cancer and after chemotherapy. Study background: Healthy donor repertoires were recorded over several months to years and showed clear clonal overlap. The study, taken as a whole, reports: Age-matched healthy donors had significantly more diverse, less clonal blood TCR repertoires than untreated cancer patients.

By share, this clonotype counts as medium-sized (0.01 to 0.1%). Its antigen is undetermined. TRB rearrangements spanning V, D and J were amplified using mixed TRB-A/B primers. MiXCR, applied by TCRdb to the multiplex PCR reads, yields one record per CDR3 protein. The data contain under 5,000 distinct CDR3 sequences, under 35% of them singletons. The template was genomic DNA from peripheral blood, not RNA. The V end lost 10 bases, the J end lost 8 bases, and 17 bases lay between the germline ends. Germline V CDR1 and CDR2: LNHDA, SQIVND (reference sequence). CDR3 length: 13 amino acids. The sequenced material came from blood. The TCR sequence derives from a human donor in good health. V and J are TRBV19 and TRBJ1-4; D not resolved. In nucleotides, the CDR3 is TGTGCCACAAAGAAGTCCCTGGGGGAAAAACTGTTTTTT. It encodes CATKKSLGEKLFF.